This T cell receptor (beta chain) was captured by sequencing in a study of somatic mutations in cytotoxic T cells in rheumatoid arthritis. Study-wide findings and caveats: Compared with age-matched healthy controls, rheumatoid arthritis patients did not differ significantly in CD8+ T-cell clonality. Unidentified antigens were the targets of the expanded CD8+ clones.

For this clone: Antigen specificity is unknown.

Using immunoSEQ multiplex PCR, the repertoire was profiled, and TCRdb retains in-frame clones only, with some absent. The sample lists approximately 14,000 clones, about 77% occurring once. V shed 1 base and J shed 1 base, with 8 bases lying between them. Germline assignment: CDR1 SEHNR and CDR2 FQNEAQ (reference sequence). The CDR3 is 15 amino acids. Sequences were obtained from CD8+ T cells sorted from blood. This TCR was sampled from an adult with rheumatoid arthritis. The V call is TRBV7-9, the J call TRBJ2-1; D gene ambiguous. Here the CDR3 DNA reads TGTGCCAGCAGCTTAGTAGAGAGGTCCTACAATGAGCAGTTCTTC. This translates into CASSLVERSYNEQFF. The full variable domain, its missing parts supplied by reference TRBV7-9 and TRBJ2-1, is DTGVSQNPRHKITKRGQNVTFRCDPISEHNRLYWYRQTLGQGPEFLTYFQNEAQLEKSRLLSDRFSAERPKGSFSTLEIQRTEQGDSAMYLCASSLVERSYNEQFFGPGTRLTVL.